A single sample is the source of the 19 T cell receptor beta chains below, sequenced in a study of cytomegalovirus exposure and HLA in healthy donors. The PCR was carried out with 60 Vbeta primers and 13 Jbeta primers. Clones were sequenced by immunoSEQ multiplex PCR, and TCRdb holds only the in-frame ones, with some missing. The sample yields roughly 78,000 clones, roughly 60% seen once. The sample consisted of PBMCs. The receptors were gathered from a man aged 25-45 years in good health and CMV-seropositive.

The rearrangement joins TRBV28 to TRBJ1-2; D call uncertain. The CDR3 extends over 14 amino acids. Deletions cut 6 bases from V and 7 bases from J, with 18 bases between. The germline V gene encodes CDR1 MDHEN and CDR2 SYDVKM. Here the CDR3 reads CASSEGGFLSGYTF. In DNA, the CDR3 is TGTGCCAGCAGCGAGGGAGGGTTTTTGAGTGGCTACACCTTC.

This clone was recorded once. The gene calls are TRBV11-2 and TRBJ2-3, with TRBD2 identical over 8 bases. This CDR3 contains 15 residues. From germline, CDR1 is SGHAT and CDR2 FQNNGV. After removal of 4 bases from V and 4 bases from J, the junction contained 7 bases not matched to a gene. CDR3 region: CASSSLAGFPDTQYF. CDR3 in DNA: TGTGCCAGCAGCTCCCTAGCGGGCTTTCCAGATACGCAGTATTTT.

This chain links TRBV2 with TRBJ2-1; D uncertain. V was pared by 3 bases and J by 7 bases, with 10 bases between. Germline CDR1 SNHLY, CDR2 FYNNEI. The CDR3 is 13 residues long. CDR3 DNA: TGTGCCAGCAGTGAGCAAGACTGGAATGAGCAGTTCTTC. Residues: CASSEQDWNEQFF.

The rearrangement joins TRBV4-1 to TRBJ1-2, with 9 bases that match TRBD1. The CDR3 covers 14 residues. V was clipped by 1 base and J by 6 bases; unmatched bases: 3. The germline gives CDR1 MGHRA, CDR2 YSYEKL. In nucleotides, the CDR3 is TGCGCCAGCAGCCAAGGGGACAGGGACGATGGCTACACCTTC. Translated, it gives CASSQGDRDDGYTF.

The V and J genes are TRBV28 and TRBJ1-2; weak D call: TRBD1 (6 bases). This CDR3 has 12 amino acids. Germline values: CDR1 MDHEN, CDR2 SYDVKM. The V and J ends lost 2 bases and 5 bases respectively, with 6 bases between them. For the CDR3, the DNA is TGTGCCAGCAGTTTACAGGGGTATGGCTACACCTTC. It is translated as CASSLQGYGYTF.

This clone appeared a few times. The rearrangement joins TRBV27 to TRBJ2-2, with 8 bases lining up with TRBD2. The germline V gene encodes CDR1 MNHEY and CDR2 SMNVEV (reference sequence). V shed 7 bases, J shed 5 bases, and the junction held 12 bases outside the gene matches. The CDR3 runs 16 residues. The CDR3 nucleotides are TGTGCCAGCACATTCGGTAGTAGCGGGACAACCGGGGAGCTGTTTTTT. As protein: CASTFGSSGTTGELFF.

This sequence joins TRBV19 and TRBJ1-5, with 8 nucleotides matching TRBD1. This CDR3 is built from 15 residues. Germline CDR1 reads LNHDA; CDR2 reads SQIVND (reference sequence). V lost 5 bases, J lost 9 bases, and 12 bases stayed unmatched. DNA of the CDR3: TGTGCCAGTAGTCTCGAAGGACAGGGAGGATGGCCCCAGCATTTT. Its translation is CASSLEGQGGWPQHF.

The gene calls are TRBV2 and TRBJ2-3, with TRBD2 identical over 10 bases. The CDR3 consists of 16 residues. Germline loops: CDR1 SNHLY, CDR2 FYNNEI. V shed 6 bases and J 0 bases; nucleotides not matched to a gene: 6. DNA of the CDR3: TGTGCCAGCAGACCGACTAGCGGGTCAAGCACAGATACGCAGTATTTT. Protein sequence: CASRPTSGSSTDTQYF.

The V gene is TRBV28, the J gene TRBJ1-1, with a weak D call TRBD1 (5 bases). V shed 5 bases and J shed 1 base, with 17 bases lying between them. The CDR3 is made up of 16 amino acids. CDR1 is MDHEN, CDR2 SYDVKM, per germline. CDR3 in amino acids: CASSVEPGFPNTEAFF. The CDR3 region has the DNA TGTGCCAGCAGTGTCGAGCCAGGGTTTCCGAACACTGAAGCTTTCTTT.

The DNA of the CDR3 is TGTGCCATCAGTGGAGAGGGCGAGCAGTACTTC. Translation: CAISGEGEQYF. This rearrangement joins TRBV10-3 to TRBJ2-7; TRBD2 might be the D (5 bases). Trimming removed 4 bases from V and 6 bases from J, with 7 bases in between. This CDR3 is built from 11 residues. Germline-derived CDR1 and CDR2 are ENHRY and SYGVKD.

This clone was seen just once. V usage is TRBV5-6 and J usage is TRBJ2-1; D is perhaps TRBD1 (5 bases). Germline V CDR1 and CDR2: SGHDT, YYEEEE. The CDR3 extends over 13 amino acids. V lost 5 bases, J lost 8 bases, and 14 bases lay in between. The CDR3 is CASSYNPRDEQFF. The CDR3 DNA sequence: TGTGCCAGCAGTTACAACCCCAGGGATGAGCAGTTCTTC. The full variable domain, in which reference TRBV5-6 and TRBJ2-1 provide the parts outside the CDR3, is DAGVTQSPTHLIKTRGQQVTLRCSPKSGHDTVSWYQQALGQGPQFIFQYYEEEERQRGNFPDRFSGHQFPNYSSELNVNALLLGDSALYLCASSYNPRDEQFFGPGTRLTVL.

The J gene is TRBJ2-6, the V gene TRBV5-1; D perhaps matches TRBD1 (6 bases). Trimming removed 4 bases at V and 0 bases at J, with 8 bases between. CDR3 size: 15 residues. Germline CDR1 is SGHRS and CDR2 is YFSETQ. CDR3 loop: CASSQTGSGANVLTF. CDR3 in DNA: TGCGCCAGCAGCCAGACAGGCTCTGGGGCCAACGTCCTGACTTTC. Together with reference TRBV5-1 and TRBJ2-6, the CDR3 gives the full variable domain: KAGVTQTPRYLIKTRGQQVTLSCSPISGHRSVSWYQQTPGQGLQFLFEYFSETQRNKGNFPGRFSGRQFSNSRSEMNVSTLELGDSALYLCASSQTGSGANVLTFGAGSRLTVL.

J is TRBJ1-6 and V is TRBV28; 7 bases match TRBD1. V lost 6 bases, J lost 4 bases, and 3 bases stayed unmatched. The CDR3 runs to 14 residues. Germline values: CDR1 MDHEN, CDR2 SYDVKM. The CDR3 is CASRPGQYNSPLHF. Written as DNA, the CDR3 is TGTGCCAGCAGACCGGGACAGTATAATTCACCCCTCCACTTT.

In its sample, this clone was seen a few times. V usage is TRBV5-4 and J usage is TRBJ1-1; D ambiguous. Germline CDR1 is SGHNT and CDR2 is YYREEE (reference sequence). The CDR3 runs 13 residues. The V end was cut by 4 bases, the J end by 1 base, with 8 bases between. CDR3 loop: CASSLIENTEAFF. CDR3 bases: TGTGCCAGCAGCCTAATAGAGAACACTGAAGCTTTCTTT.

The chain is built from TRBV7-9 and TRBJ2-7; no clear D gene. This CDR3 is 17 amino acids long. Germline values: CDR1 SEHNR, CDR2 FQNEAQ (reference sequence). With 1 base removed from V and 7 bases from J, the gap between germline ends came to 23 bases. CDR3 nucleotides: TGTGCCAGCAGCTTAGGATCAGGAACCACCTTGGCAGAAGAGCAGTACTTC. Its translation: CASSLGSGTTLAEEQYF. The full variable domain, rest sourced from reference TRBV7-9 and TRBJ2-7, is DTGVSQNPRHKITKRGQNVTFRCDPISEHNRLYWYRQTLGQGPEFLTYFQNEAQLEKSRLLSDRFSAERPKGSFSTLEIQRTEQGDSAMYLCASSLGSGTTLAEEQYFGPGTRLTVT.

This chain connects TRBV29-1 to TRBJ2-1, with TRBD1 identical over 7 bases. CDR1 and CDR2 from the germline V gene are SQVTM and ANQGSEA. V dropped 2 bases and J dropped 4; count of bases not matched to a gene: 11. There are 16 residues in the CDR3. The CDR3 here is CSVEPDRAGAYNEQFF. The CDR3 DNA reads as TGCAGCGTTGAACCCGACAGGGCGGGTGCATACAATGAGCAGTTCTTC.

This clone was observed a few times. The chain has TRBV2 and TRBJ2-7; 9 bases map to TRBD1. This CDR3 has 13 residues. Germline V lookup: CDR1 SNHLY, CDR2 FYNNEI. With 6 bases clipped from V and 6 bases from J, the junction kept 6 bases outside the gene matches. Here the CDR3 DNA reads TGTGCCAGCAGAAGGACAGGGGCGGGCGAGCAGTACTTC. Amino acid sequence: CASRRTGAGEQYF. The whole variable domain, filled in from reference TRBV2 and TRBJ2-7, reads EPEVTQTPSHQVTQMGQEVILRCVPISNHLYFYWYRQILGQKVEFLVSFYNNEISEKSEIFDDQFSVERPDGSNFTLKIRSTKLEDSAMYFCASRRTGAGEQYFGPGTRLTVT.

This clone was seen once. The chain carries TRBV7-9 and TRBJ2-5, with D tentatively TRBD2 (6 bases). There are 16 residues in the CDR3. Germline CDR1 and CDR2: SEHNR and FQNEAQ (reference sequence). Trimming removed 5 bases at V and 3 bases at J, with 19 bases between. CDR3 sequence: CASSLNVGLPKETQYF. In DNA form, the CDR3 reads TGTGCCAGCAGCCTTAACGTAGGACTACCAAAAGAGACCCAGTACTTC.

The chain has TRBV4-3 and TRBJ1-3; D is unclear. This CDR3 contains 13 residues. V was shortened by 1 base and J by 4 bases, with 5 bases between the two germline ends. Germline CDR1 and CDR2: LGHNA and YSLEER. This CDR3 is CASSQGAGNTIYF. CDR3 DNA sequence: TGCGCCAGCAGCCAAGGCGCAGGAAACACCATATATTTT.